This T cell receptor beta chain was obtained from a study of T cells after yellow fever vaccination. About the study: Fractions low in cell number were prepared with SMART-Seq v4 Ultra Low Input.

TCRdb processed the 5' RACE reads anew with MiXCR; each CDR3 protein has one entry. The sample lists about 350,000 distinct CDR3 sequences, around 8.1% occurring once. In its sample, this clonotype was seen a few times. Its antigen is undetermined. V lost 3 bases and J 3 bases, leaving 6 bases between the germline ends. The CDR3 spans 12 residues. Germline V gene lookup returns CDR1 SGDLS and CDR2 YYNGEE. Study outcomes and limitations: The booster response re-showed most primary clones: approximately 97% CD4, approximately 86% CD8. It was a small share of clonotypes that appeared in both CD4 and CD8 compartments.

The starting material was PBMCs, obtained about 41 days after the first yellow fever vaccination. The chain joins TRBV9 to TRBJ1-1, with D unresolved. This receptor was obtained from a man in his late teens or twenties who received the YFV17D yellow fever vaccine. The CDR3 region is CASSAIDTEAFF. The CDR3 nucleotides are TGTGCCAGCAGCGCCATCGACACTGAAGCTTTCTTT.